At least ten counts were recorded for the clone carrying this T cell receptor (beta chain). The V gene's germline CDR1 is SGHTA and CDR2 FQGTGA. V lost 4 bases and J lost 0, with 9 bases in between. The CDR3 runs to 14 residues. This sample was included in a study of T cells in Graves' hyperthyroidism and ophthalmopathy. The cohort's ophthalmopathy patients, a group with duration under 3 months, had a Clinical Activity Score of at least 3 and a NOSPECS grade of at least 4. Researchers took RNA transcripts and amplified the TCR beta CDR3 regions from them. A set of HTBI primers served as the primers for a first-round RT-PCR of the TCR CDR3. TCRdb passed the multiplex PCR reads through MiXCR, listing each CDR3 protein once. This sample has 500,000 to 650,000 distinct CDR3 sequences, with about 20% found just once.

This clonotype was obtained from a man aged 35 to 55 with Graves' ophthalmopathy. The rearrangement uses TRBV7-3 and TRBJ1-1, with D perhaps TRBD1 (5 bases). The sequenced material came from blood. The CDR3 DNA sequence: TGTGCCAGCAGCTCGGGACCGGTGAACACTGAAGCTTTCTTT. It codes for CASSSGPVNTEAFF.